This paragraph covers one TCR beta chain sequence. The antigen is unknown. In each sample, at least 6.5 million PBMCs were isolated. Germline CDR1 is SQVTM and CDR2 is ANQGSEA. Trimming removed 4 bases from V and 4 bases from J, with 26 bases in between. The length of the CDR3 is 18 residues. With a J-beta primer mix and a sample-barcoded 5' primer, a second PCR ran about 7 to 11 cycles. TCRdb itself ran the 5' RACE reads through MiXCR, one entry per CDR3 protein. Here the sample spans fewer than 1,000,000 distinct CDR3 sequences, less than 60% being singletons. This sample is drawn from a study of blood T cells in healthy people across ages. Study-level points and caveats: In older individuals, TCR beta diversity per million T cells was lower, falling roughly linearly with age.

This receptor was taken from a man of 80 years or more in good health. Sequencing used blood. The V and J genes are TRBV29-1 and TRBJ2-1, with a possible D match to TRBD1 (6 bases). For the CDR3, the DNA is TGCAGCGTTGCTAAGCTGATCGACCGGGACACCCCATACAATGAGCAGTTCTTC. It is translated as CSVAKLIDRDTPYNEQFF.